Included here is one TCR beta chain sequence, with context. Its specificity is unknown. These data come from a study of cytomegalovirus exposure and HLA in healthy donors. Across the whole study: Drawn from HLA-typed donors, tens of millions of unique TCRs were held in an early data release. Falling in the Caucasian-associated ancestry cluster were approximately 84% of around 370 genotyped donors. Study-wide points: Reports indicated that the classifier achieved high specificity and sensitivity in diagnosing cytomegalovirus status. In a later analysis, V- and J-gene trimming of beta chains associated with a DCLRE1C missense variant, replicated independently.

Germline CDR1 reads MNHEY; CDR2 reads SMNVEV (reference sequence). CDR3 size: 13 residues. Trimming at V came to 9 bases and at J to 0 bases, leaving 3 bases not matched to a gene. Both 60 Vbeta primers and 13 Jbeta primers went into the PCR. Data came from immunoSEQ multiplex PCR; TCRdb stores just in-frame clones and leaves some out. The sample carries about 64,000 clones, around four fifths recorded once. The sample consisted of PBMCs. This chain connects TRBV27 to TRBJ2-7, with 9 bases that match TRBD1. This sequence originates from a male donor in good health and CMV-seropositive. The CDR3 reads CASGDRVSYEQYF. The CDR3 nucleotides are TGTGCCAGTGGGGACAGGGTCTCCTACGAGCAGTACTTC.